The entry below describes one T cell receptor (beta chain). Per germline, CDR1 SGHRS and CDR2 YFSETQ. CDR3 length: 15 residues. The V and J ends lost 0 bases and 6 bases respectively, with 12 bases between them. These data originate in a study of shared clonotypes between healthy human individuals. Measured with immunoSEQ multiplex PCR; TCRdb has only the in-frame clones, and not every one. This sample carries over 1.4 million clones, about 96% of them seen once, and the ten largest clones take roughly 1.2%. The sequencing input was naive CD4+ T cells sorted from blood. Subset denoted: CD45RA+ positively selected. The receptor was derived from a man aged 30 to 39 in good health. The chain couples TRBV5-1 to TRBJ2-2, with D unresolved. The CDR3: CASSLARWGAGELFF. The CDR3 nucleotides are TGCGCCAGCAGCTTGGCCCGTTGGGGTGCCGGGGAGCTGTTTTTT.